These 16 T cell receptor beta chains came from one sample sequenced in a study of T cells in Graves' hyperthyroidism and ophthalmopathy. Researchers took RNA transcripts and amplified the TCR beta CDR3 regions from them. First-round RT-PCR targeting the TCR CDR3 was performed with the HTBI primer set. MiXCR, run by TCRdb on the multiplex PCR reads, gives a single entry per CDR3 protein. This sample has more than 550,000 distinct CDR3 sequences, with about 17% found just once. Sequenced input: blood. The source of these receptors is a woman aged 50 to 65 with Graves' hyperthyroidism that later progressed to Graves' ophthalmopathy.

This clonotype was picked up many times. The chain combines TRBV5-6 with TRBJ2-4; weak D call: TRBD2 (5 bases). Trimming pared 3 bases from V and 0 bases from J, leaving 13 bases between. Germline-derived CDR1 and CDR2 are SGHDT and YYEEEE. The CDR3 consists of 16 residues. Here the CDR3 reads CASSSRARVAKNIQYF. CDR3 in DNA: TGTGCCAGCAGCTCCCGGGCGAGGGTAGCCAAAAACATTCAGTACTTC.

This chain links TRBV19 with TRBJ2-2; 7 bases align to TRBD2. The CDR3 covers 14 residues. Germline CDR1 reads LNHDA; CDR2 reads SQIVND (reference sequence). Trimming cost V 7 bases and J 5 bases; bases outside gene matches: 7. DNA for the CDR3: TGTGCCAGTAATCGGGAGGTTGAGACCGGGGAGCTGTTTTTT. Protein: CASNREVETGELFF.

This clonotype was counted a few times. This chain joins TRBV27 and TRBJ2-1, with 11 nucleotides matching TRBD1. The CDR3 is 14 amino acids. The germline V gene has CDR1 MNHEY and CDR2 SMNVEV (reference sequence). The trim removed 3 bases at V and 10 bases at J, leaving 5 bases unmatched. The CDR3 coding sequence is TGTGCCAGCAGTTTCACGGACAGGGGGCAGGAGCAGTTCTTC. This encodes CASSFTDRGQEQFF.

This clonotype was detected a few times. The chain uses TRBV20-1 and TRBJ2-1; 7 nucleotides line up with TRBD2. The CDR3 is 12 residues long. J was trimmed by 4 bases and V by 3 bases; bases with no gene match: 0. Germline values: CDR1 DFQATT, CDR2 SNEGSKA (reference sequence). The CDR3, as DNA: TGCAGTGCTAGCGGGGGGTACAATGAGCAGTTCTTC. Encoded protein: CSASGGYNEQFF.

This clonotype has ten or more counts. This chain links TRBV2 with TRBJ2-7, with TRBD2 matching over 7 bases. In germline, CDR1 is SNHLY, CDR2 FYNNEI. The CDR3 loop spans 18 amino acids. J lost 3 bases, V lost 3 bases, and 17 bases had no gene match. In nucleotides, the CDR3 is TGTGCCAGCAGTGAGCGGGAGTTCGAGGGGCCATTAAACTACGAGCAGTACTTC. It translates to CASSEREFEGPLNYEQYF.

This clonotype was counted ten times or more. The chain carries TRBV13 and TRBJ2-7; 7 nucleotides match TRBD1. The CDR3 is made up of 15 amino acids. The J segment lost 2 bases and the V segment lost 4 bases, leaving 8 bases of the junction unmatched. The germline V gene encodes CDR1 PRHDT and CDR2 FYEKMQ (reference sequence). Written as DNA, the CDR3 is TGTGCCAGCAGCTCTATCACAGGGGCAGCCTACGAGCAGTACTTC. Amino acid sequence: CASSSITGAAYEQYF.

This clonotype was seen at least ten times. The V call is TRBV7-2, the J call TRBJ2-7, with TRBD1 identical over 8 bases. This CDR3 region has 16 residues. The germline V gene encodes CDR1 SGHTA and CDR2 FQGNSA. Trimming at V came to 1 base and at J to 3 bases, leaving 8 bases not matched to a gene. The CDR3 protein is CASSLGQGKVSYEQYF. CDR3 nucleotides: TGTGCCAGCAGCTTAGGACAGGGGAAGGTCAGCTACGAGCAGTACTTC.

The chain is built from TRBV2 and TRBJ2-5, with D maybe TRBD2 (6 bases). Germline lookup yields CDR1 SNHLY and CDR2 FYNNEI. V lost 4 bases and J 3 bases, leaving 9 bases between the germline ends. The CDR3 has 13 residues. CDR3 sequence: CASSGGVKETQYF. The CDR3 DNA reads as TGTGCCAGCAGTGGGGGGGTAAAAGAGACCCAGTACTTC.

This clonotype was counted a few times. The V and J genes are TRBV29-1 and TRBJ1-1, with TRBD1 matching 10 bases. The CDR3 has 12 amino acids. Looked up from germline, CDR1 is SQVTM and CDR2 is ANQGSEA. Trimming at V came to 7 bases and at J to 3 bases, leaving 2 bases not matched to a gene. Here the CDR3 DNA reads TGCAGCGGGGGACAGGGGTACACTGAAGCTTTCTTT. As protein: CSGGQGYTEAFF.

This clonotype was recorded many times. This chain joins TRBV11-2 and TRBJ2-1; 11 bases are a match to TRBD2. V lost 5 bases and J lost 5; bases outside the gene matches: 14. This CDR3 region has 18 residues. Germline lookup yields CDR1 SGHAT and CDR2 FQNNGV. The CDR3 spells CASSTKPKFSGGDNEQFF. In DNA form, the CDR3 reads TGTGCCAGCAGCACGAAGCCAAAATTTAGCGGGGGGGACAATGAGCAGTTCTTC. Filled out from reference TRBV11-2 and TRBJ2-1, the complete variable domain reads EAGVAQSPRYKIIEKRQSVAFWCNPISGHATLYWYQQILGQGPKLLIQFQNNGVVDDSQLPKDRFSAERLKGVDSTLKIQPAKLEDSAVYLCASSTKPKFSGGDNEQFFGPGTRLTVL.

V usage is TRBV4-1 and J usage is TRBJ1-5; D possibly corresponds to TRBD1 (5 bases). Between the trimmed V and J ends, which lost 1 base and 3 bases, there was a span of 7 bases. The CDR3 is 14 amino acids. From germline, CDR1 is MGHRA and CDR2 YSYEKL. CDR3 amino acids: CASSQAGTNQPQHF. The CDR3 nucleotides read TGCGCCAGCAGCCAAGCAGGGACCAATCAGCCCCAGCATTTT.

This chain uses TRBV10-1 with TRBJ2-3; TRBD1 might be the D (5 bases). Per germline, CDR1 WNHNN and CDR2 SYGVQD (reference sequence). Trimming cost V 2 bases and J 4 bases, with 10 bases left between them. The CDR3 sequence is 14 residues long. The DNA of the CDR3 is TGCGCCAGCAGTGAGAGGGGATCGGCAGATACGCAGTATTTT. Its protein product is CASSERGSADTQYF.

This clonotype was recorded many times. This rearrangement joins TRBV7-9 to TRBJ1-1; unclear D gene. Trimming removed 0 bases from V and 1 base from J, with 6 bases in between. The CDR3 has 14 amino acids. The V gene's germline CDR1 is SEHNR and CDR2 FQNEAQ (reference sequence). CDR3 in DNA: TGTGCCAGCAGCTTAGCCGGAGGGAACACTGAAGCTTTCTTT. Its protein is CASSLAGGNTEAFF.

This clonotype has more than one count but fewer than ten. This chain links TRBV29-1 with TRBJ2-5; no definite D call. CDR3 length: 12 amino acids. In germline, CDR1 is SQVTM, CDR2 ANQGSEA. V gave up 6 bases and J gave up 5 bases, with 13 bases separating them. The CDR3 DNA is TGCAGCGTGAGCAAGGTAACGGAGACCCAGTACTTC. Amino acid sequence: CSVSKVTETQYF.

The chain's CDR3 is CASRIRGSLNTEAFF. Here the CDR3 DNA reads TGTGCCAGTAGAATCCGCGGCAGCCTGAACACTGAAGCTTTCTTT. The chain recombines TRBV19 with TRBJ1-1; D not resolved. This CDR3 is 15 amino acids long. Germline CDR1 reads LNHDA; CDR2 reads SQIVND (reference sequence). Trimming left V 6 bases short and J 0 bases short, with 14 bases between.

The J gene is TRBJ2-1, the V gene TRBV12-3 or TRBV12-4; 8 positions agree with TRBD2. Germline trimming cut 4 bases from V and 5 bases from J; bases unmatched to any gene: 4. The CDR3 is made up of 14 amino acids. The chain's CDR3 is CASSSGTRDNEQFF. For the CDR3, the DNA is TGTGCCAGCAGTTCCGGGACTAGAGACAATGAGCAGTTCTTC.